Listed below are T cell receptor beta chains from one sample, sequenced in a study of identical twins. MiXCR, run by TCRdb on the 5' RACE reads, gives a single entry per CDR3 protein. Seen here are hundreds of thousands of distinct CDR3 sequences, 12% observed once, and the top ten hold more than 6%. These records were also assigned to another study, of yellow fever vaccine responses in identical twins.

The specimen was CD8+ T cells sorted from blood. The receptor source for this set is a woman aged 18-35 years in good health. Each CDR3 is given with its conserved first and last residue. The order of the fields is D gene, clone size, J gene, V gene, CDR3 protein, CDR3 DNA. A D gene is named only where the DNA matches it firmly. Only some rows state a clone size, as once, few, many or a class for expanded clones.

d_gene: .
abundance: few
j_gene: TRBJ2-1
v_gene: TRBV6-1
CDR3aa: CASRATTRVRRNNEQFF
CDR3nt: TGTGCCAGCAGGGCTACAACCCGGGTTAGACGGAACAATGAGCAGTTCTTC

d_gene: .
abundance: many
j_gene: TRBJ2-1
v_gene: TRBV12-3/TRBV12-4
CDR3aa: CASSLGGNYNEQFF
CDR3nt: TGTGCCAGCAGTTTAGGGGGAAACTACAATGAGCAGTTCTTC

d_gene: .
abundance: .
j_gene: TRBJ2-7
v_gene: TRBV12-3/TRBV12-4
CDR3aa: CASSGGWGAYEQYF
CDR3nt: TGTGCCAGCAGTGGTGGTTGGGGAGCTTACGAGCAGTACTTC

d_gene: .
abundance: few
j_gene: TRBJ2-5
v_gene: TRBV7-7
CDR3aa: CASSRGNRDPGSGETQYF
CDR3nt: TGTGCCAGCAGTAGGGGGAACCGGGACCCCGGGAGTGGGGAGACCCAGTACTTC

d_gene: TRBD2
abundance: many
j_gene: TRBJ2-1
v_gene: TRBV6-5
CDR3aa: CASSYSTSGGDEQFF
CDR3nt: TGTGCCAGCAGTTACTCGACTAGCGGCGGGGATGAGCAGTTCTTC

d_gene: .
abundance: many
j_gene: TRBJ1-3
v_gene: TRBV12-3/TRBV12-4
CDR3aa: CASRLPYSRSGNTIYF
CDR3nt: TGTGCCAGCAGACTCCCTTATTCCCGCTCTGGAAACACCATATATTTT

d_gene: .
abundance: many
j_gene: TRBJ2-7
v_gene: TRBV12-3/TRBV12-4
CDR3aa: CASSFRSETYEQYF
CDR3nt: TGTGCCAGCAGTTTTCGGTCGGAGACCTACGAGCAGTACTTC

d_gene: .
abundance: .
j_gene: TRBJ2-2
v_gene: TRBV4-1
CDR3aa: CASSQAAVANTGELFF
CDR3nt: TGCGCCAGCAGCCAAGCTGCAGTCGCCAACACCGGGGAGCTGTTTTTT

d_gene: .
abundance: few
j_gene: TRBJ2-7
v_gene: TRBV12-3/TRBV12-4
CDR3aa: CASSRDLREQYF
CDR3nt: TGTGCCAGCAGCCGGGACCTCCGCGAGCAGTACTTC

d_gene: .
abundance: .
j_gene: TRBJ2-3
v_gene: TRBV9
CDR3aa: CASSVVEARSPDTQYF
CDR3nt: TGTGCCAGCAGCGTAGTTGAGGCTAGATCGCCAGATACGCAGTATTTT

d_gene: .
abundance: many
j_gene: TRBJ2-1
v_gene: TRBV12-3/TRBV12-4
CDR3aa: CASSLGGHQFF
CDR3nt: TGTGCCAGCAGTTTGGGGGGGCATCAGTTCTTC

d_gene: TRBD1
abundance: .
j_gene: TRBJ1-6
v_gene: TRBV27
CDR3aa: CASSLSGGTGPSPLHF
CDR3nt: TGTGCCAGCAGTTTATCGGGGGGGACAGGGCCCTCACCCCTCCACTTT

d_gene: TRBD2
abundance: few
j_gene: TRBJ2-1
v_gene: TRBV10-3
CDR3aa: CAISESGGLAGSTRRNEQFF
CDR3nt: TGTGCCATCAGTGAGTCGGGGGGACTAGCGGGGTCCACGCGGAGGAATGAGCAGTTCTTC

d_gene: TRBD2
abundance: few
j_gene: TRBJ2-5
v_gene: TRBV12-3/TRBV12-4
CDR3aa: CASSALAGETQYF
CDR3nt: TGTGCCAGCAGCGCCCTAGCGGGAGAGACCCAGTACTTC

d_gene: .
abundance: few
j_gene: TRBJ1-4
v_gene: TRBV4-1
CDR3aa: CASTGVGEKLFF
CDR3nt: TGCGCCAGCACTGGGGTTGGGGAAAAACTGTTTTTT

d_gene: .
abundance: many
j_gene: TRBJ1-2
v_gene: TRBV12-3/TRBV12-4
CDR3aa: CASTRGGARYGYTF
CDR3nt: TGTGCCAGCACCCGGGGAGGGGCGCGCTATGGCTACACCTTC

d_gene: .
abundance: few
j_gene: TRBJ1-1
v_gene: TRBV4-2
CDR3aa: CASSPRPEDLSEAFF
CDR3nt: TGTGCCAGCAGCCCCCGTCCCGAGGATCTTTCTGAAGCTTTCTTT

d_gene: TRBD2
abundance: many
j_gene: TRBJ2-7
v_gene: TRBV28
CDR3aa: CASSLSGSSYEQYF
CDR3nt: TGTGCCAGCAGTTTAAGCGGGAGCTCCTACGAGCAGTACTTC

d_gene: TRBD2
abundance: few
j_gene: TRBJ2-2
v_gene: TRBV25-1
CDR3aa: CASSASGLAGDTGELFF
CDR3nt: TGTGCCAGCAGTGCCTCGGGACTAGCGGGGGACACCGGGGAGCTGTTTTTT

d_gene: .
abundance: .
j_gene: TRBJ2-7
v_gene: TRBV11-2
CDR3aa: CASSFGPTYEQYF
CDR3nt: TGTGCCAGCAGCTTCGGTCCAACCTACGAGCAGTACTTC

d_gene: .
abundance: .
j_gene: TRBJ2-1
v_gene: TRBV18
CDR3aa: CASSPSEAGSNEQFF
CDR3nt: TGTGCCAGCTCACCATCCGAGGCAGGGAGCAATGAGCAGTTCTTC

d_gene: .
abundance: many
j_gene: TRBJ2-3
v_gene: TRBV20-1
CDR3aa: CSAASPGQGRNTQYF
CDR3nt: TGCAGTGCTGCAAGCCCTGGGCAGGGACGAAATACGCAGTATTTT

d_gene: TRBD2
abundance: .
j_gene: TRBJ2-3
v_gene: TRBV15
CDR3aa: CATSRDGTSPTDTQYF
CDR3nt: TGTGCCACCAGCAGAGATGGGACTAGCCCCACAGATACGCAGTATTTT

d_gene: .
abundance: .
j_gene: TRBJ1-1
v_gene: TRBV5-1
CDR3aa: CASSFLHGANTEAFF
CDR3nt: TGCGCCAGCAGCTTTTTACATGGGGCCAACACTGAAGCTTTCTTT

d_gene: TRBD1
abundance: .
j_gene: TRBJ2-3
v_gene: TRBV7-7
CDR3aa: CASSLTGGRTDTRYF
CDR3nt: TGTGCCAGCAGCTTAACAGGGGGTCGAACAGATACGCGGTATTTT

d_gene: .
abundance: few
j_gene: TRBJ2-2
v_gene: TRBV6-2/TRBV6-3
CDR3aa: CASSLGHSDGELFF
CDR3nt: TGTGCCAGCAGCCTCGGCCATAGCGACGGGGAGCTGTTTTTT

d_gene: .
abundance: .
j_gene: TRBJ1-1
v_gene: TRBV15
CDR3aa: CATSRGRGTSGTEAFF
CDR3nt: TGTGCCACCAGCAGAGGGAGGGGTACGTCGGGCACTGAAGCTTTCTTT